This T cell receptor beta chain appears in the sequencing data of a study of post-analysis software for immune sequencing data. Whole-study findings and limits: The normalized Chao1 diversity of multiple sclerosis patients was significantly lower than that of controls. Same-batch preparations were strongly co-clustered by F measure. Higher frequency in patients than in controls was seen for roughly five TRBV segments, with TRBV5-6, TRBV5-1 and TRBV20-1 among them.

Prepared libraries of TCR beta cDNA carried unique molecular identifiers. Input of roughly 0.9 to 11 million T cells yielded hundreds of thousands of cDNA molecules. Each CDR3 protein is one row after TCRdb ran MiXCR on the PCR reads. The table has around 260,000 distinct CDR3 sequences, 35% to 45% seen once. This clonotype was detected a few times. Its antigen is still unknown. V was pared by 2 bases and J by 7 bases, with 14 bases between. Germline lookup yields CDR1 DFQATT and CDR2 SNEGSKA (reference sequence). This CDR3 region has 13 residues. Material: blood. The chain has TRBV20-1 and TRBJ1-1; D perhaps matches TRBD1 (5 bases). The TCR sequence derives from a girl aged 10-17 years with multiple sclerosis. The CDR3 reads CSARIRDGGEAFF. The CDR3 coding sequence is TGCAGTGCTAGAATTCGGGACGGAGGTGAAGCTTTCTTT.